One and the same sample provided the 5 T cell receptor beta chains below, sequenced in a study of blood T cell repertoires in COVID-19. Generated by immunoSEQ multiplex PCR, the TCRdb table keeps only in-frame clones and is missing some. This sample carries approximately 200,000 clones, 70% to 85% of them seen once, and the ten largest clones take approximately 1.8%. The sample consisted of PBMCs or T cells enriched from blood (not recorded which). These receptors were taken from a man aged 60 to 69 who had recovered from COVID-19.

The J gene is TRBJ2-1, the V gene TRBV7-2; maybe TRBD1 (5 bases). This CDR3 region has 15 residues. Germline V gives CDR1 SGHTA, CDR2 FQGNSA. The V end lost 2 bases, the J end lost 0 bases, and 8 bases lay between the germline ends. The CDR3: CASSLTQGSYNEQFF. DNA for the CDR3: TGTGCCAGCAGCTTAACCCAGGGCTCCTACAATGAGCAGTTCTTC.

This rearrangement joins TRBV6-2 or TRBV6-3 to TRBJ2-1; TRBD1 agrees at 9 bases. V dropped 5 bases and J dropped 5; count of bases not matched to a gene: 7. Germline-derived CDR1 and CDR2 are MNHEY and SVGEGT. CDR3 size: 15 residues. CDR3 sequence: CASSTTGGAHNEQFF. The DNA for the CDR3 is TGTGCCAGCAGTACCACAGGGGGCGCCCACAATGAGCAGTTCTTC.

This sequence joins TRBV7-2 and TRBJ1-5; D ambiguous. Germline CDR1 reads SGHTA; CDR2 reads FQGNSA. This CDR3 has 15 amino acids. Trimming shortened V by 1 base and J by 3 bases, and 10 bases separated the two germline ends. The CDR3 loop is CASSLERGNNQPQHF. The DNA for the CDR3 is TGTGCCAGCAGCTTAGAGAGAGGGAACAATCAGCCCCAGCATTTT.

The V and J genes are TRBV3-1 (or the pseudogene TRBV3-2) and TRBJ2-7, with 7 bases identical to TRBD1. Trimming at V came to 3 bases and at J to 1 base, leaving 6 bases not matched to a gene. The germline V gene encodes CDR1 LGHDT and CDR2 YNNKEL (reference sequence). The CDR3 contains 15 residues. DNA of the CDR3: TGTGCCAGCAGCCAGAAACCGGGACAGTCCTACGAGCAGTACTTC. Its translation: CASSQKPGQSYEQYF.

The rearrangement uses TRBV19 and TRBJ2-1, with 7 bases lining up with TRBD2. This CDR3 is built from 18 residues. Germline CDR1 is LNHDA and CDR2 is SQIVND (reference sequence). Trimming cost V 2 bases and J 2 bases; bases outside gene matches: 12. CDR3 sequence: CASSISAPLAATYNEQFF. CDR3 sequence (DNA): TGTGCCAGTAGTATATCCGCTCCTCTAGCGGCCACCTACAATGAGCAGTTCTTC.